A single sample is the source of the 29 T cell receptor beta chains below, sequenced in a study of OX40 agonist ivuxolimab in advanced cancers. Data came from immunoSEQ multiplex PCR; TCRdb stores just in-frame clones and leaves some out. The sample lists some 45,000 clones, around 80% occurring once. The input for sequencing was CD4+ or CD8+ T cells sorted from blood, taken in a trial of the OX40 agonist ivuxolimab. Receptors originate from an adult with an advanced solid tumor such as melanoma, head and neck, liver or kidney cancer.

This rearrangement joins TRBV4-2 to TRBJ2-1, with TRBD2 matching over 9 bases. V shed 0 bases and J 10 bases; nucleotides not matched to a gene: 7. Germline V gene sequence: CDR1 LGHNA, CDR2 YNFKEQ. The CDR3 consists of 15 residues. The CDR3 DNA is TGTGCCAGCAGCCAAGATTGGGCAGCGGGAGGCGAGCAGTTCTTC. This translates into CASSQDWAAGGEQFF.

A few counts support this clone. The chain recombines TRBV27 with TRBJ1-1; D possibly corresponds to TRBD1 (5 bases). This CDR3 region has 13 residues. Trimming stripped 5 bases from V and 0 bases from J, with 7 bases between. Germline CDR1 MNHEY, CDR2 SMNVEV (reference sequence). DNA of the CDR3: TGTGCCAGCAGTCCACAGGTGAACACTGAAGCTTTCTTT. Its protein product is CASSPQVNTEAFF.

The chain joins TRBV4-1 to TRBJ1-1; D is possibly TRBD1 (5 bases). Germline V gives CDR1 MGHRA, CDR2 YSYEKL. The V and J ends lost 4 bases and 3 bases respectively, with 27 bases between them. The CDR3 is 19 amino acids. CDR3 amino acids: CASSLTLGTAALRDTEAFF. DNA for the CDR3: TGCGCCAGCAGCCTTACCCTCGGGACGGCTGCCCTAAGGGACACTGAAGCTTTCTTT.

The J gene is TRBJ1-2, the V gene TRBV4-3; no clear D gene. Trimming took off 0 bases at V and 7 bases at J, with 12 bases between the two ends. Germline V lookup: CDR1 LGHNA, CDR2 YSLEER. There are 14 residues in the CDR3. CDR3 coding DNA: TGCGCCAGCAGCCAAGAGGAAGATACCGGTGGCTACACCTTC. It translates to CASSQEEDTGGYTF.

The chain links TRBV19 to TRBJ2-3; D uncertain. The CDR3 covers 15 residues. CDR1 is LNHDA and CDR2 is SQIVND in the germline V gene (reference sequence). Trimming removed 5 bases from V and 4 bases from J, with 16 bases in between. The CDR3 region is CASSGQASGADTQYF. In DNA form, the CDR3 reads TGTGCCAGTAGTGGGCAGGCCTCCGGCGCAGATACGCAGTATTTT.

This clone has more than one count but fewer than ten. The chain couples TRBV9 to TRBJ1-6; 12 nucleotides line up with TRBD1. V lost 3 bases to trimming and J lost 9 bases; unmatched junction nucleotides: 7. This CDR3 comprises 16 residues. CDR1 SGDLS and CDR2 YYNGEE come from the germline V gene. In DNA, the CDR3 is TGTGCCAGCAGCGCTACCGGGACAGGGGGCGGTTCACCCCTCCACTTT. Residues: CASSATGTGGGSPLHF.

The chain has TRBV10-3 and TRBJ2-3, with D perhaps matching TRBD2 (5 bases). Germline V gives CDR1 ENHRY, CDR2 SYGVKD. The CDR3 has 15 amino acids. Trimming shortened V by 11 bases and J by 2 bases, and 20 bases separated the two germline ends. As DNA, the CDR3 is TGTGCCGCCCAGGCGCTAGGAGGTGTCACAGATACGCAGTATTTT. Translated, it gives CAAQALGGVTDTQYF.

V and J are TRBV5-6 and TRBJ1-6; tentatively, D is TRBD1 (6 bases). Per the germline V gene, CDR1 is SGHDT and CDR2 is YYEEEE. Trimming removed 0 bases from V and 10 bases from J, with 11 bases in between. The CDR3 extends over 14 amino acids. The CDR3 protein is CASSLEGGGSPLHF. CDR3 DNA sequence: TGTGCCAGCAGCTTGGAAGGGGGAGGGTCACCCCTCCACTTT.

V is TRBV18 and J is TRBJ2-1; TRBD2 agrees at 13 bases. There are 18 residues in the CDR3. V lost 6 bases and J lost 7; bases outside the gene matches: 15. Germline CDR1 is KGHSH and CDR2 is LQKENI. The CDR3 region has the DNA TGTGCCAGCTCCGTCAACCCCCAGGGACTAGCGGGAAGGAATGAGCAGTTCTTC. Its translation: CASSVNPQGLAGRNEQFF.

The V gene is TRBV5-6, the J gene TRBJ2-2, with a possible D match to TRBD1 (6 bases). The V end was cut by 1 base, the J end by 2 bases, with 18 bases between. This CDR3 is built from 18 residues. Germline loops: CDR1 SGHDT, CDR2 YYEEEE. The chain's CDR3 is CASSLTITGTYNTGELFF. CDR3 DNA: TGTGCCAGCAGCTTGACTATAACCGGGACATACAACACCGGGGAGCTGTTTTTT.

This sequence joins TRBV27 and TRBJ2-3; D possibly corresponds to TRBD2 (6 bases). V was trimmed by 5 bases and J by 0 bases, leaving 12 bases between them. Per germline, CDR1 MNHEY and CDR2 SMNVEV (reference sequence). CDR3 length: 15 residues. The CDR3 here is CASSLGLPSTDTQYF. DNA of the CDR3: TGTGCCAGCAGTCTGGGACTCCCTAGCACAGATACGCAGTATTTT.

The V and J genes are TRBV12-5 and TRBJ1-1; maybe TRBD1 (6 bases). Trimming pared 8 bases from V and 3 bases from J, leaving 10 bases between. Germline CDR1 reads LGHNT; CDR2 reads FRNRAP. This CDR3 has 12 residues. The CDR3 sequence: CASRRTDTEAFF. CDR3 in DNA: TGTGCTAGTCGGAGGACAGACACTGAAGCTTTCTTT.

This clone was observed a few times. This chain links TRBV6-1 with TRBJ1-3, with a tentative D call TRBD1 (6 bases). From germline, CDR1 is MNHNS and CDR2 SASEGT. Between the trimmed V and J ends, which lost 1 base and 2 bases, there was a span of 15 bases. The CDR3 is 17 residues long. In DNA form, the CDR3 reads TGTGCCAGCAGTGAAGTCTCCGGCTGGGGGCCTGGAAACACCATATATTTT. Translation gives CASSEVSGWGPGNTIYF.

The rearrangement links TRBV2 to TRBJ2-1; the match to TRBD2 covers 9 bases. V lost 6 bases and J lost 7; bases outside the gene matches: 10. CDR3 length: 15 residues. CDR1 is SNHLY and CDR2 is FYNNEI in the germline V gene. This chain's CDR3 is CASSEGSGRGNEQFF. The CDR3 region has the DNA TGTGCCAGCAGCGAGGGTAGCGGGAGAGGGAATGAGCAGTTCTTC.

This chain uses TRBV9 with TRBJ1-2; possibly TRBD1 for D (5 bases). CDR3 size: 16 residues. Trimming left V 4 bases short and J 4 bases short, with 20 bases between. Germline V gene data show CDR1 as SGDLS and CDR2 as YYNGEE. Written as DNA, the CDR3 is TGTGCCAGCAGCCCCGGGGGGGGGTTGATTAGCTATGGCTACACCTTC. This gives the protein CASSPGGGLISYGYTF. The whole variable domain, remainder taken from reference TRBV9 and TRBJ1-2, is DSGVTQTPKHLITATGQRVTLRCSPRSGDLSVYWYQQSLDQGLQFLIQYYNGEERAKGNILERFSAQQFPDLHSELNLSSLELGDSALYFCASSPGGGLISYGYTFGSGTRLTVV.

The table lists this clone with a count of one. This sequence joins TRBV5-1 and TRBJ2-3, with TRBD2 matching over 10 bases. V dropped 8 bases and J dropped 9; count of bases not matched to a gene: 9. Looked up from germline, CDR1 is SGHRS and CDR2 is YFSETQ. There are 13 residues in the CDR3. CDR3 region: CASQAGGPKTQYF. Written as DNA, the CDR3 is TGCGCCAGTCAAGCGGGAGGGCCTAAGACGCAGTATTTT.

This clone was recorded only once. V usage is TRBV9 and J usage is TRBJ1-2; D may be TRBD1 (6 bases). Between the trimmed V and J ends, which lost 0 bases and 4 bases, there was a span of 16 bases. Germline V gives CDR1 SGDLS, CDR2 YYNGEE. The CDR3 loop spans 16 amino acids. The CDR3 protein is CASSVAPGGLAYGYTF. CDR3 bases: TGTGCCAGCAGCGTAGCGCCGGGGGGGCTGGCCTATGGCTACACCTTC.

The rearrangement links TRBV15 to TRBJ2-1; possible D gene TRBD1, 6 bases. V lost 3 bases to trimming and J lost 4 bases, with 13 bases between them. CDR1 is LNHNV and CDR2 is YYDKDF in the germline V gene (reference sequence). CDR3 length: 15 residues. The DNA for the CDR3 is TGTGCCACCAGCAGGGCCTTAGGGGGTTACAATGAGCAGTTCTTC. It is translated as CATSRALGGYNEQFF.

The chain uses TRBV7-2 and TRBJ2-3, with TRBD2 matching over 10 bases. CDR1 is SGHTA and CDR2 is FQGNSA in the germline V gene. The length of the CDR3 is 14 residues. Trimming cost V 5 bases and J 5 bases; bases outside gene matches: 4. The CDR3, as DNA: TGTGCCAGCAGCCAGGTAGCGGGGGGAGATACGCAGTATTTT. As protein: CASSQVAGGDTQYF.

The J gene is TRBJ2-2, the V gene TRBV19; D perhaps matches TRBD2 (7 bases). The ends were cut back, 4 bases at V and 4 bases at J, with 22 bases in the middle. Germline V gene lookup returns CDR1 LNHDA and CDR2 SQIVND (reference sequence). The CDR3 extends over 18 amino acids. CDR3 in amino acids: CASSRLGGGGLSTGELFF. CDR3 in DNA: TGTGCCAGTAGTAGGTTGGGTGGCGGGGGCTTGAGCACCGGGGAGCTGTTTTTT.

This CDR3 is CASSSPMAGRQPQHF. In DNA form, the CDR3 reads TGTGCCAGCAGTTCCCCTATGGCGGGTCGCCAGCCCCAGCATTTT. The V gene is TRBV6-1, the J gene TRBJ1-5; D remains ambiguous. This CDR3 spans 15 amino acids. CDR1 and CDR2 from the germline V gene are MNHNS and SASEGT. V was shortened by 5 bases and J by 7 bases, with 18 bases between the two germline ends.

This clone turned up a few times. This rearrangement joins TRBV6-1 to TRBJ2-5; D gene ambiguous. Germline loops: CDR1 MNHNS, CDR2 SASEGT. Trimming stripped 4 bases from V and 1 base from J, with 7 bases between. CDR3 length equals 13 residues. DNA of the CDR3: TGTGCCAGCAGTGCGGAAGTCCAAGAGACCCAGTACTTC. Translated, it gives CASSAEVQETQYF.

The chain recombines TRBV23-1 with TRBJ1-2, with D possibly matching TRBD1 (6 bases). TRBV23-1 is filed as an ORF, its function uncertain. Trimming removed 0 bases from V and 3 bases from J, with 8 bases in between. The CDR3 has 14 amino acids. CDR3 region: CASSQSKGDYGYTF. In DNA form, the CDR3 reads TGCGCCAGCAGTCAATCTAAGGGGGACTATGGCTACACCTTC.

The chain employs TRBV2 and TRBJ1-3; D may be TRBD1 (6 bases). Deletions cut 8 bases from V and 5 bases from J, with 13 bases between. In germline, CDR1 is SNHLY, CDR2 FYNNEI. There are 13 residues in the CDR3. CDR3 coding DNA: TGTGCCAGCGCTAGGGGGACTCGAAACACCATATATTTT. Translating it yields CASARGTRNTIYF. Complete variable domain (other parts from reference TRBV2 and TRBJ1-3): EPEVTQTPSHQVTQMGQEVILRCVPISNHLYFYWYRQILGQKVEFLVSFYNNEISEKSEIFDDQFSVERPDGSNFTLKIRSTKLEDSAMYFCASARGTRNTIYFGEGSWLTVV.

This sequence joins TRBV5-4 and TRBJ1-2; 8 nucleotides line up with TRBD1. The V gene's germline CDR1 is SGHNT and CDR2 YYREEE (reference sequence). This CDR3 spans 13 amino acids. The V gene end was trimmed by 6 bases and the J gene end by 7 bases; junction bases not matched to a gene: 8. This CDR3 reads CASNTDRAGGYTF. In DNA form, the CDR3 reads TGTGCCAGCAATACGGACAGGGCTGGTGGCTACACCTTC.

The chain uses TRBV7-9 and TRBJ1-2, with D maybe TRBD1 (6 bases). Trimming cost V 6 bases and J 8 bases, with 16 bases left between them. The CDR3 contains 13 residues. Per the germline V gene, CDR1 is SEHNR and CDR2 is FQNEAQ (reference sequence). The CDR3 region has the DNA TGTGCCAGCAGTTCGGGGACATCAGTGGGCTACACCTTC. This encodes CASSSGTSVGYTF.

The rearrangement links TRBV5-5 to TRBJ1-1; D unresolved. V was pared by 0 bases and J by 1 base, with 19 bases between. Germline CDR1 reads SGHKS; CDR2 reads YYEKEE (reference sequence). CDR3 length: 18 amino acids. CDR3 sequence: CASSLVPIRQPGNTEAFF. The CDR3 DNA follows: TGTGCCAGCAGCTTGGTGCCAATTAGGCAGCCGGGGAACACTGAAGCTTTCTTT.

The chain combines TRBV7-6 with TRBJ2-5; 14 nucleotides agree with TRBD2. The J call may be wrong; the DNA end is better matched by TRBJ2-7. The CDR3 is 18 amino acids. Germline CDR1 and CDR2: SGHVS and FNYEAQ. CDR3 coding DNA: TGTGCCAGCAGCTTAACCCTTCCGGGACTAGCGGGAGTAAACGAGCAGTACTTC. It is translated as CASSLTLPGLAGVNEQYF.

The rearrangement joins TRBV6-1 to TRBJ1-1, with D tentatively TRBD1 (5 bases). The V gene's germline CDR1 is MNHNS and CDR2 SASEGT. V lost 6 bases and J 0 bases, leaving 14 bases between the germline ends. This CDR3 has 15 amino acids. CDR3 DNA sequence: TGTGCCAGCAGGGAGAGGCAGGGATTGAACACTGAAGCTTTCTTT. Translation gives CASRERQGLNTEAFF.